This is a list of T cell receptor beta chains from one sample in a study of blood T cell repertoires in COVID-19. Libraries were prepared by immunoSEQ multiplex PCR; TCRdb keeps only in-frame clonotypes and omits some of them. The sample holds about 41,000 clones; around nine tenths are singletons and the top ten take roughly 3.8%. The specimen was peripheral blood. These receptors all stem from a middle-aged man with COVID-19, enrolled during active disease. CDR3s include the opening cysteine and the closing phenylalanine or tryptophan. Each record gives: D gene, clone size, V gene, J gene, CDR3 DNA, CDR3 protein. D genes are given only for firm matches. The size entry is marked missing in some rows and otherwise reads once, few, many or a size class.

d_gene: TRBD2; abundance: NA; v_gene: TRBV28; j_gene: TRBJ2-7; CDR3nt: TGTGCCAGCAGGAGGACGGGAGCGGGGGGTTACGAGCAGTACTTC; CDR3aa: CASRRTGAGGYEQYF
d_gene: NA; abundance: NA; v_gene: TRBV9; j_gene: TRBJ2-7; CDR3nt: TGTGCCAGCAGCAAGGACTCCTCATCTTCCTACGAGCAGTACTTC; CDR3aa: CASSKDSSSSYEQYF
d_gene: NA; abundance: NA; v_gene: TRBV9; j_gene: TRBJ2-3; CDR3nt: TGTGCCAGCAGCGTATGGGGGGGCTCAGATACGCAGTATTTT; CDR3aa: CASSVWGGSDTQYF
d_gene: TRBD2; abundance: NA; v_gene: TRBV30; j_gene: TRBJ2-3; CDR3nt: TGTGCCTGGATTCGTGGAGCGGGACCCACAGATACGCAGTATTTT; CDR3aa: CAWIRGAGPTDTQYF
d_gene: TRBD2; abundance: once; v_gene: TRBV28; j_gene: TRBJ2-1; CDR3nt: TGTGCCAGCACCCCGGACTTCCCACCTGGACTAGCGGGGGCCTTAACCTACAATGAGCAGTTCTTC; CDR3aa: CASTPDFPPGLAGALTYNEQFF
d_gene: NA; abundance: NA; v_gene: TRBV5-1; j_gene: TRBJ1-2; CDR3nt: TGCGCCAGCAGCTTGGATGGACAGCTTAACGACTACACCTTC; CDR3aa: CASSLDGQLNDYTF
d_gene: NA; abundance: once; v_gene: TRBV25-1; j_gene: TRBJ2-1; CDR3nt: TGTGCCAGCAGTGAATGGAGCTCCTACAATGAGCAGTTCTTC; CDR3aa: CASSEWSSYNEQFF
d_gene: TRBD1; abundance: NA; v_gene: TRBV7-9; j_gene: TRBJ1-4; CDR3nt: TGTGCCAGCAGCTGGGACAGGACCCAAAATGAAAAACTGTTTTTT; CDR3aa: CASSWDRTQNEKLFF
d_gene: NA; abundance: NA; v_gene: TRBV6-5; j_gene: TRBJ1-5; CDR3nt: TGTGCCAGCAGTTACTCTATTTTTAGCAATCAGCCCCAGCATTTT; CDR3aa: CASSYSIFSNQPQHF
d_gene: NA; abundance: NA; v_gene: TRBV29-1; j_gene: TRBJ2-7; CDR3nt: TGCAGCGCAAAAAGACTAGACAACTACGAGCAGTACTTC; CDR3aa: CSAKRLDNYEQYF
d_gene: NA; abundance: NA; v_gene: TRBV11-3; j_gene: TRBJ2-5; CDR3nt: TGTGCCAGCAGCTCAAGGGACTACCAAGAGACCCAGTACTTC; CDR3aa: CASSSRDYQETQYF
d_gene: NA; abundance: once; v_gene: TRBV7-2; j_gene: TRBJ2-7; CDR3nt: TGTGCCAGCAGCTTAGAAGGCGGCAGCTCCTACGAGCAGTACTTC; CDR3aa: CASSLEGGSSYEQYF
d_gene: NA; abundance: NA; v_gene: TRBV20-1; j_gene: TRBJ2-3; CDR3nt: TGCAGTGCTAGCGGCACAGATACGCAGTATTTT; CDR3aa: CSASGTDTQYF
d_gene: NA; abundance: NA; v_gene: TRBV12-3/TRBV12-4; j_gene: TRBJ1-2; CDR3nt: TGTGCCAGCAGTATAGGGGGGCCGAATGGCTACACCTTC; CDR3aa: CASSIGGPNGYTF
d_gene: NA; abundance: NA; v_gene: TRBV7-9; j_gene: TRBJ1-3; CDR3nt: TGTGCCAGCAGCTCGAAATCCCTATCACAGGGAACAGCTGGAAACACCATATATTTT; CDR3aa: CASSSKSLSQGTAGNTIYF
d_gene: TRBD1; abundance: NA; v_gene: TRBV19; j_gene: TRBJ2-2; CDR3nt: TGTGCCAGTAGTATAACCGGGACAGGGGGTAGCACCGGGGAGCTGTTTTTT; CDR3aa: CASSITGTGGSTGELFF
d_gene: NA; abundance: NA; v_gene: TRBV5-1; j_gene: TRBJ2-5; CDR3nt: TGCGCCAGCAGCTTGCTGGGGAGGGAGACCCAGTACTTC; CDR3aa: CASSLLGRETQYF
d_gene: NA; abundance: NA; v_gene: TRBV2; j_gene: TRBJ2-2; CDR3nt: TGTGCCAGCAGTGAAGCTCCAGGGGTGGACACCGGGGAGCTGTTTTTT; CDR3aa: CASSEAPGVDTGELFF
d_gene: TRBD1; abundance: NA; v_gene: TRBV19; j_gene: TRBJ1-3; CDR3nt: TGTGCCAGTAGTACCGGACAGGGCGGCTCTGGAAACACCATATATTTT; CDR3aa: CASSTGQGGSGNTIYF
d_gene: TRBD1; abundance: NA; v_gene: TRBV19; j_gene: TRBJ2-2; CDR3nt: TGTGCCAGTAGTTTCCACAGGGGTGGGGTCGCCGGGGAGCTGTTTTTT; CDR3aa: CASSFHRGGVAGELFF
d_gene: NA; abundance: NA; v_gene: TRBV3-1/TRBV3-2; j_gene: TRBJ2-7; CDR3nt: TGTGCCGCCGGGAAGAGGGGGGGCTCCTACGAGCAGTACTTC; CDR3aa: CAAGKRGGSYEQYF
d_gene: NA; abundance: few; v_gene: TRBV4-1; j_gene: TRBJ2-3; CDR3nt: TGCGCCAGCAGCCTCTCCCTTCGGGATACGCAGTATTTT; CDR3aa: CASSLSLRDTQYF
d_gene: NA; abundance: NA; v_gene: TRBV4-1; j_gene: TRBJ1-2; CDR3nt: TGCGCCAGCAGCCAGGGCGGGGCGTATAACTATGGCTACACCTTC; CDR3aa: CASSQGGAYNYGYTF
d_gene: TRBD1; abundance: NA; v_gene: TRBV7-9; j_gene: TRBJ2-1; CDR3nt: TGTGCCAGCAGCTCCAATACTCCAGACAGGGGGCAGTACAATGAGCAGTTCTTC; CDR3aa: CASSSNTPDRGQYNEQFF
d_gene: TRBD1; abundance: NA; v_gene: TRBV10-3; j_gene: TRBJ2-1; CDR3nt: TGTGCCATCACCGACGACAGGGGCCATGGTGAGCAGTTCTTC; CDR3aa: CAITDDRGHGEQFF
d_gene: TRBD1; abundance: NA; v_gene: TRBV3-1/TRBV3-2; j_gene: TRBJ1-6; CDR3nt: TGTGCCAGCAGCCACTTACCGACAGGGGCCAATAATTCACCCCTCCACTTT; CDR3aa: CASSHLPTGANNSPLHF
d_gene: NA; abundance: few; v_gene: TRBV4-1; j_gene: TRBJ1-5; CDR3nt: TGCGCCAGCAGCCAAGTACTCAATCAGCCCCAGCATTTT; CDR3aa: CASSQVLNQPQHF
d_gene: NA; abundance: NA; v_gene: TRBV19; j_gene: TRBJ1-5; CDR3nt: TGTGCCAGTAGTATGAGAGTCGCGGCAAGCAATCAGCCCCAGCATTTT; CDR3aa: CASSMRVAASNQPQHF
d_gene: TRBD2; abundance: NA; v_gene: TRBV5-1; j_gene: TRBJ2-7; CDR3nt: TGCGCCAGCAGCCCAGCGGGAGGCCCCTACGAGCAGTACTTC; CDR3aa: CASSPAGGPYEQYF
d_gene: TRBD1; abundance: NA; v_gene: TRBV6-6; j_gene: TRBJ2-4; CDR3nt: TGTGCCAGCAGACGACGGGACAGGGCCTTATCGGCCAAAAACATTCAGTACTTC; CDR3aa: CASRRRDRALSAKNIQYF
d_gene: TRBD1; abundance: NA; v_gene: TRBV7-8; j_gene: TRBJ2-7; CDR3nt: TGTGCCAGCAGCTTAGACAGGGGATCTTACGAGCAGTACTTC; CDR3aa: CASSLDRGSYEQYF
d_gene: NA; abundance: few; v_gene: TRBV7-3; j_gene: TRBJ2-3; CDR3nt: TGTGCCAGCAGCCCCCAGGTGGGAGATACGCAGTATTTT; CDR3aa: CASSPQVGDTQYF
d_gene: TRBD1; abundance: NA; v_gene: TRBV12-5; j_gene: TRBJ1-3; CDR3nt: TGTGCTAGTGGTTCGGGACAGGGGACATGGAACACCATATATTTT; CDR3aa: CASGSGQGTWNTIYF
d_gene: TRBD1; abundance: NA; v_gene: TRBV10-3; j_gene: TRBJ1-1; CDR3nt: TGTGCCATCAGTAGGACAGGCGGAGGCACTGAAGCTTTCTTT; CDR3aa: CAISRTGGGTEAFF
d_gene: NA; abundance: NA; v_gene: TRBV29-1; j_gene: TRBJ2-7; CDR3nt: TGCAGCGTCTTGGGAGGGGAGGGGGGCGTCTCCTACGAGCAGTACTTC; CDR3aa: CSVLGGEGGVSYEQYF
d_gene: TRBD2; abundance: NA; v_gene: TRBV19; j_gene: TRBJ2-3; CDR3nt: TGTGCCAGTAGTATAGTGCTAGCGGGGGTCACAGATACGCAGTATTTT; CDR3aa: CASSIVLAGVTDTQYF
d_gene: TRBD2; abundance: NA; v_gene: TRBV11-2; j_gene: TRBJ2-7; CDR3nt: TGTGCCAGCAGCTTAGCGGGGGGTATATACGAGCAGTACTTC; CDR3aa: CASSLAGGIYEQYF
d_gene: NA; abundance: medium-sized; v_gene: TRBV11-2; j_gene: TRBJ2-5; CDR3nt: TGTGCCAGCAGCTTAGGTAGTGGGGGGCAAGAGACCCAGTACTTC; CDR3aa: CASSLGSGGQETQYF
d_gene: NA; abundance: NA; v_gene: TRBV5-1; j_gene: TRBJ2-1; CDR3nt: TGCGCCAGCAGCTCCGGTTTGGGCTTAGGGGGTGAGCAGTTCTTC; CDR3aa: CASSSGLGLGGEQFF
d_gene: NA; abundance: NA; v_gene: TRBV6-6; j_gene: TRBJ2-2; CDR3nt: TGTGCCAGCAGGTTTAGCACCGGGGAGCTGTTTTTT; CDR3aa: CASRFSTGELFF
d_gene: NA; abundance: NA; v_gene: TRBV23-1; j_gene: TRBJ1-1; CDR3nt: TGCGCCAGCAGTCAATCGCCTGGCCTCGGCGGGTACTCTGAAGCTTTCTTT; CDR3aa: CASSQSPGLGGYSEAFF